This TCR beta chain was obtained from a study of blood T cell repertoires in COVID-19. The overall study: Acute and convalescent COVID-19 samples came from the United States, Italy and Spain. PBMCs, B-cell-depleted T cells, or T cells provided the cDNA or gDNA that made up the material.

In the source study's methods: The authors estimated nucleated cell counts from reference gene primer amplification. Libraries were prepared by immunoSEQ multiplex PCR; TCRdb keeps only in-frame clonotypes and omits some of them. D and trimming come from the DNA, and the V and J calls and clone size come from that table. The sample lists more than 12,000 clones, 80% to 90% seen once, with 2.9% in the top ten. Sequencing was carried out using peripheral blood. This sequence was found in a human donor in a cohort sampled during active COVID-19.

CDR3 sequence (DNA): TGTGCCAGTACCGGGACTCAGACCCCGCGAGGCTACACCTTC. Its protein product is CASTGTQTPRGYTF. The chain recombines TRBV19 with TRBJ1-2, with TRBD1 as a possible D gene (5 bases). Germline V gene sequence: CDR1 LNHDA, CDR2 SQIVND (reference sequence). Trimming cost V 7 bases and J 8 bases, with 20 bases left between them. The CDR3 extends over 14 amino acids. The entire variable domain, with the rest obtained from reference TRBV19 and TRBJ1-2, is as follows: DGGITQSPKYLFRKEGQNVTLSCEQNLNHDAMYWYRQDPGQGLRLIYYSQIVNDFQKGDIAEGYSVSREKKESFPLTVTSAQKNPTAFYLCASTGTQTPRGYTFGSGTRLTVV.